One sample yielded the 30 T cell receptor beta chains listed below, sequenced in a study of OX40 agonist ivuxolimab in advanced cancers. Method: immunoSEQ multiplex PCR; TCRdb's copy keeps in-frame clones and lacks some. The sample carries some 70,000 clones, around 83% recorded once. Sequenced material: CD4+ or CD8+ T cells sorted from blood, taken in a trial of the OX40 agonist ivuxolimab. The receptors originated from an adult with an advanced solid tumor such as melanoma, head and neck, liver or kidney cancer.

The V and J genes are TRBV5-5 and TRBJ1-1; D might be TRBD1 (5 bases). The CDR3 consists of 13 residues. The ends were cut back, 3 bases at V and 4 bases at J, with 10 bases in the middle. Germline CDR1 is SGHKS and CDR2 is YYEKEE (reference sequence). CDR3 DNA sequence: TGTGCCAGCAGCTGGGGGGAAGGCACTGAAGCTTTCTTT. Protein product: CASSWGEGTEAFF.

This clone was detected only once. The rearrangement links TRBV6-1 to TRBJ2-3, with unresolved D. Deletions cut 10 bases from V and 2 bases from J, with 13 bases between. Germline-derived CDR1 and CDR2 are MNHNS and SASEGT. The CDR3 loop spans 13 amino acids. CDR3: CATRRLPTDTQYF. CDR3 DNA sequence: TGTGCCACCCGGAGACTTCCCACAGATACGCAGTATTTT.

The V call is TRBV19, the J call TRBJ1-5; D is undetermined. CDR3 length: 13 residues. Germline lookup yields CDR1 LNHDA and CDR2 SQIVND (reference sequence). Deletions cut 4 bases from V and 1 base from J, with 5 bases between. The chain's CDR3 is CASSRDSNQPQHF. CDR3 in DNA: TGTGCCAGTAGTAGAGACAGCAATCAGCCCCAGCATTTT. The full variable domain, its missing parts supplied by reference TRBV19 and TRBJ1-5, is DGGITQSPKYLFRKEGQNVTLSCEQNLNHDAMYWYRQDPGQGLRLIYYSQIVNDFQKGDIAEGYSVSREKKESFPLTVTSAQKNPTAFYLCASSRDSNQPQHFGDGTRLSIL.

The chain has TRBV4-1 and TRBJ2-1; 8 bases are a match to TRBD2. After removal of 0 bases from V and 5 bases from J, the junction contained 6 bases not matched to a gene. The CDR3 has 16 residues. Germline values: CDR1 MGHRA, CDR2 YSYEKL. Here the CDR3 DNA reads TGCGCCAGCAGCCAAGATTTTAGCGGGAAAAACAATGAGCAGTTCTTC. It codes for CASSQDFSGKNNEQFF.

The chain joins TRBV19 to TRBJ2-7; tentatively, D is TRBD2 (6 bases). Looked up from germline, CDR1 is LNHDA and CDR2 is SQIVND (reference sequence). Trimming removed 2 bases from V and 6 bases from J, with 14 bases in between. The CDR3 length is 14 residues. This CDR3 is CASSIQGGGGEQYF. The CDR3 DNA is TGTGCCAGTAGTATACAGGGTGGGGGAGGCGAGCAGTACTTC.

The chain combines TRBV5-1 with TRBJ2-7; 10 nucleotides align to TRBD2. Germline assignment: CDR1 SGHRS and CDR2 YFSETQ. The CDR3 spans 16 residues. The junction had 8 bases not matched to a gene; V was cut back by 1 base and J by 4 bases. The CDR3 DNA reads TGCGCCAGCAGCTTGTTATCCGGGACTAGCGCGTACGAGCAGTACTTC. It codes for CASSLLSGTSAYEQYF.

The chain carries TRBV7-2 and TRBJ1-2; the match to TRBD1 covers 7 bases. This CDR3 region has 15 residues. Germline CDR1 reads SGHTA; CDR2 reads FQGNSA. J gave up 0 bases and V 4 bases, and 5 bases lay outside the gene matches. CDR3: CASSSTGVANYGYTF. DNA of the CDR3: TGTGCCAGCAGCTCAACAGGGGTTGCTAACTATGGCTACACCTTC.

The J gene is TRBJ2-1, the V gene TRBV19, with 11 positions matching TRBD2. Per germline, CDR1 LNHDA and CDR2 SQIVND (reference sequence). V lost 3 bases, J lost 7 bases, and 5 bases stayed unmatched. The CDR3 consists of 15 residues. The CDR3 bases are TGTGCCAGTAGTATGATAGCGGGAGGGACAAATGAGCAGTTCTTC. Translation: CASSMIAGGTNEQFF.

The V call is TRBV29-1, the J call TRBJ2-1, with D maybe TRBD1 (5 bases). The V and J ends lost 0 bases and 1 base respectively, with 13 bases between them. Germline CDR1 SQVTM, CDR2 ANQGSEA. CDR3 size: 16 residues. The CDR3 loop is CSVEDPTVSSYNEQFF. In nucleotides, the CDR3 is TGCAGCGTTGAAGATCCGACAGTTTCATCCTACAATGAGCAGTTCTTC.

This chain connects TRBV11-2 to TRBJ2-2; D remains ambiguous. Germline-derived CDR1 and CDR2 are SGHAT and FQNNGV. This CDR3 has 13 residues. V lost 9 bases, J lost 2 bases, and 10 bases lay in between. CDR3: CASMTTNTGELFF. CDR3 DNA sequence: TGTGCCAGTATGACAACTAACACCGGGGAGCTGTTTTTT.

In regard to this clone: Other DNA sequences in this sample translate to the same CDR3. V and J are TRBV5-1 and TRBJ2-3, with 14 bases matching TRBD2. CDR1 and CDR2 from the germline V gene are SGHRS and YFSETQ. Trimming at V came to 0 bases and at J to 5 bases, leaving 2 bases not matched to a gene. The CDR3 is 16 amino acids. This CDR3 reads CASSLEGLAGVDTQYF. CDR3 DNA sequence: TGCGCCAGCAGCTTGGAGGGACTAGCGGGAGTAGATACGCAGTATTTT.

The chain is built from TRBV15 and TRBJ1-1; D possibly corresponds to TRBD1 (6 bases). Germline assignment: CDR1 LNHNV and CDR2 YYDKDF (reference sequence). This CDR3 region has 15 residues. V lost 5 bases and J 5 bases, leaving 18 bases between the germline ends. The CDR3 DNA follows: TGTGCCACCAGCGCATGGGGGGGGCGTTGGACTGAAGCTTTCTTT. Translated: CATSAWGGRWTEAFF.

The chain joins TRBV11-3 to TRBJ2-6, with 7 bases fitting TRBD2. After removal of 10 bases from V and 0 bases from J, the junction contained 18 bases not matched to a gene. The CDR3 consists of 19 residues. In germline, CDR1 is SGHNT, CDR2 YENEEA. This CDR3 is CATQLGLGRDYSGANVLTF. The CDR3 nucleotides read TGTGCCACCCAGCTCGGCCTAGGCAGGGACTACTCTGGGGCCAACGTCCTGACTTTC.

V and J are TRBV7-3 and TRBJ2-3, with a tentative D call TRBD2 (6 bases). V was pared by 4 bases and J by 1 base, with 12 bases between. Germline V gene sequence: CDR1 SGHTA, CDR2 FQGTGA. The CDR3 contains 15 residues. CDR3 sequence: CASSSLGGGTDTQYF. The DNA of the CDR3 is TGTGCCAGCAGCTCTCTGGGGGGAGGCACAGATACGCAGTATTTT.

As regards this clone: The same CDR3 also results from other DNA sequences found in this sample. This chain links TRBV7-2 with TRBJ1-1; D uncertain. V was clipped by 0 bases and J by 0 bases, with 5 bases between them. This CDR3 contains 14 residues. Germline CDR1 is SGHTA and CDR2 is FQGNSA. Written as DNA, the CDR3 is TGTGCCAGCAGCTTAGCCGGGGTGAACACTGAAGCTTTCTTT. This gives the protein CASSLAGVNTEAFF.

The V gene is TRBV6-5, the J gene TRBJ2-1; TRBD2 matches 9 bases. Germline CDR1 MNHEY, CDR2 SVGAGI. This CDR3 comprises 15 residues. With V trimmed by 5 bases and J by 5 bases, 7 bases remained unmatched. The CDR3 reads CASSPAGGLNNEQFF. CDR3 coding DNA: TGTGCCAGCAGTCCCGCGGGAGGGCTAAACAATGAGCAGTTCTTC.

This clone was recorded once. V gene TRBV29-1 combines with J gene TRBJ2-5; 12 bases map to TRBD2. Unmatched junction bases numbered 3, after V lost 5 bases and J lost 5 bases. This CDR3 contains 13 residues. The germline V gene has CDR1 SQVTM and CDR2 ANQGSEA. CDR3 sequence (DNA): TGCAGCGTTTCTAGCGGGAGGGTGGAGACCCAGTACTTC. Protein sequence: CSVSSGRVETQYF. Variable domain in full (rest from reference TRBV29-1 and TRBJ2-5): SAVISQKPSRDICQRGTSLTIQCQVDSQVTMMFWYRQQPGQSLTLIATANQGSEATYESGFVIDKFPISRPNLTFSTLTVSNMSPEDSSIYLCSVSSGRVETQYFGPGTRLLVL.

V usage is TRBV6-1 and J usage is TRBJ1-5, with 7 positions matching TRBD1. CDR3 size: 13 residues. Germline V gives CDR1 MNHNS, CDR2 SASEGT. The V and J ends lost 6 bases and 4 bases, in that order; junction bases with no gene match: 3. Here the CDR3 reads CASSQTGNQPQHF. The CDR3 coding sequence is TGTGCCAGCAGCCAGACAGGGAATCAGCCCCAGCATTTT.

The rearrangement links TRBV6-1 to TRBJ1-1; no definite D call. The CDR3 is 13 residues long. The ends were cut back, 3 bases at V and 3 bases at J, with 8 bases in the middle. Germline values: CDR1 MNHNS, CDR2 SASEGT. The CDR3 protein is CASSDKAYTEAFF. The CDR3 nucleotides are TGTGCCAGCAGTGATAAGGCGTACACTGAAGCTTTCTTT.

The sample holds a few counts of this clone. The chain uses TRBV30 and TRBJ2-1; D is unclear. V was pared by 3 bases and J by 2 bases, with 11 bases between. The CDR3 consists of 14 residues. The V gene's germline CDR1 is GTSNPN and CDR2 SVGIG (reference sequence). The CDR3 DNA sequence: TGTGCCTGGAGCGACAATTCAGCCTACAATGAGCAGTTCTTC. It yields the protein CAWSDNSAYNEQFF. Based on the CDR3 plus reference TRBV30 and TRBJ2-1, the full variable domain is SQTIHQWPATLVQPVGSPLSLECTVEGTSNPNLYWYRQAAGRGLQLLFYSVGIGQISSEVPQNLSASRPQDRQFILSSKKLLLSDSGFYLCAWSDNSAYNEQFFGPGTRLTVL.

The rearrangement joins TRBV9 to TRBJ2-3; tentative D call: TRBD2 (6 bases). The CDR3 runs 14 residues. Germline assignment: CDR1 SGDLS and CDR2 YYNGEE. Here the CDR3 reads CASQGLLLTDTQYF. The CDR3 DNA follows: TGTGCTAGCCAGGGACTCCTACTTACAGATACGCAGTATTTT.

DNA of the CDR3: TGTGCCAGCAGCTTACCTTCTGATACGCAGTATTTT. Its translation is CASSLPSDTQYF. The chain is built from TRBV5-4 and TRBJ2-3; D remains unclear. The germline V gene encodes CDR1 SGHNT and CDR2 YYREEE (reference sequence). This CDR3 has 12 amino acids. The germline V and J ends were trimmed by 2 bases and 6 bases, with 7 bases remaining between them.

The chain carries TRBV15 and TRBJ2-2; D gene ambiguous. The V end lost 1 base, the J end lost 2 bases, and 2 bases lay between the germline ends. The CDR3 is made up of 13 amino acids. Per the germline V gene, CDR1 is LNHNV and CDR2 is YYDKDF (reference sequence). CDR3 coding DNA: TGTGCCACCAGCAGAGTTAACACCGGGGAGCTGTTTTTT. Translated: CATSRVNTGELFF.

CDR3 coding DNA: TGTGCCAGCAGCCCCGGGACTAGCGGGAGGAATACAGATACGCAGTATTTT. Protein product: CASSPGTSGRNTDTQYF. The chain recombines TRBV7-2 with TRBJ2-3; 15 bases fit TRBD2. Germline V gene lookup returns CDR1 SGHTA and CDR2 FQGNSA. This CDR3 is built from 17 residues. Unmatched junction bases numbered 6, after V lost 5 bases and J lost 3 bases. The complete variable domain, with remaining parts taken from reference TRBV7-2 and TRBJ2-3, reads GAGVSQSPSNKVTEKGKDVELRCDPISGHTALYWYRQSLGQGLEFLIYFQGNSAPDKSGLPSDRFSAERTGGSVSTLTIQRTQQEDSAVYLCASSPGTSGRNTDTQYFGPGTRLTVL.

The rearrangement joins TRBV7-2 to TRBJ2-2; D not resolved. Between the trimmed V and J ends, which lost 2 bases and 0 bases, there was a span of 4 bases. CDR3 length equals 14 residues. Germline assignment: CDR1 SGHTA and CDR2 FQGNSA. The CDR3 sequence: CASSLSSNTGELFF. The CDR3 bases are TGTGCCAGCAGCTTATCCTCGAACACCGGGGAGCTGTTTTTT.

The V gene is TRBV11-2, the J gene TRBJ1-1; no reliable D call. V gave up 2 bases and J gave up 4 bases, with 11 bases separating them. CDR1 and CDR2 from the germline V gene are SGHAT and FQNNGV. This CDR3 comprises 14 residues. The CDR3 reads CASSLSVGGTEAFF. The CDR3 DNA is TGTGCCAGCAGCTTATCCGTGGGTGGCACTGAAGCTTTCTTT.

The rearrangement joins TRBV2 to TRBJ2-1, with D unclear. This CDR3 region has 11 residues. The germline V gene has CDR1 SNHLY and CDR2 FYNNEI. Between the trimmed V and J ends, which lost 7 bases and 8 bases, there was a span of 9 bases. This CDR3 is CASISRDEQFF. The CDR3, as DNA: TGTGCCAGCATTAGTAGGGATGAGCAGTTCTTC.

The V and J genes are TRBV7-9 and TRBJ1-6, with 7 bases aligning to TRBD1. Germline trimming cut 3 bases from V and 5 bases from J; bases unmatched to any gene: 1. The CDR3 runs to 14 residues. CDR1 SEHNR and CDR2 FQNEAQ come from the germline V gene (reference sequence). CDR3: CASSFGTDNSPLHF. In DNA, the CDR3 is TGTGCCAGCAGCTTCGGGACAGATAATTCACCCCTCCACTTT.

In this sample, this clone is medium-sized (0.01 to 0.1%). The V call is TRBV28, the J call TRBJ1-4; the D gene is possibly TRBD1 (5 bases). Looked up from germline, CDR1 is MDHEN and CDR2 is SYDVKM. The CDR3 extends over 15 amino acids. Trimming cost V 4 bases and J 6 bases, with 15 bases left between them. The CDR3 DNA reads TGTGCCAGCAGTTCCTCCGGGGCAGTCGATGAAAAACTGTTTTTT. It yields the protein CASSSSGAVDEKLFF.

The chain employs TRBV25-1 and TRBJ2-5; D unclear. The CDR3 extends over 14 amino acids. The germline gives CDR1 MGHDK, CDR2 SYGVNS. Deletions cut 2 bases from V and 0 bases from J, with 7 bases between. In DNA, the CDR3 is TGTGCCAGCAGTGAACAGGAGTACCAAGAGACCCAGTACTTC. Encoded protein: CASSEQEYQETQYF.